This TCR beta chain was sequenced in a study of blood T cells in healthy people across ages. The overall study: Researchers report that template switching captured about one barcoded beta molecule per two T cells.

Through a sample-barcoded 5' primer and a J-beta primer mix, a second PCR was run for roughly 6 to 11 cycles. TCRdb ran MiXCR on the 5' RACE reads and lists one entry per CDR3 protein. The data show about 760,000 distinct CDR3 sequences, with about 56% seen just once and 25% to 30% held by the top ten. The table lists this clonotype with a few counts. The antigen is unknown. Study observations and caveats: Getting older went along with TCR beta diversity per million T cells dropping roughly linearly.

In germline, CDR1 is MDHEN, CDR2 SYDVKM. The V end was cut by 2 bases, the J end by 3 bases, with 11 bases between. This CDR3 is 14 amino acids long. Caucasian, healthy and from Russia, the donors were aged between 6 and 90. Each sample provided at least 6 micrograms of extracted total RNA. V usage is TRBV28 and J usage is TRBJ2-7, with unresolved D. Sequenced material: blood. The TCR sequence derives from a man in his forties or fifties in good health. CDR3 amino acids: CASSLKVQNYEQYF. As DNA, the CDR3 is TGTGCCAGCAGTTTAAAGGTACAAAACTACGAGCAGTACTTC.